Listed here are 17 T cell receptor beta chains from one sample, sequenced in a study of blood T cell repertoires in COVID-19. Sequencing was performed with immunoSEQ multiplex PCR; in TCRdb, only in-frame clones are kept and a portion is missing. This sample has more than 60,000 clones; around 90% occur once, and the top ten carry roughly 7.2%. Sequencing used peripheral blood. The origin of the receptors is a human donor in a cohort sampled during active COVID-19.

V gene TRBV10-2 combines with J gene TRBJ1-1; 9 nucleotides align to TRBD1. The ends lost 0 bases at V and 6 bases at J; junction bases unmatched: 5. Germline loops: CDR1 WSHSY, CDR2 SAAADI. The CDR3 is made up of 15 amino acids. This CDR3 is CASSESVRQGAEAFF. Written as DNA, the CDR3 is TGCGCCAGCAGTGAGTCGGTTCGACAGGGGGCTGAAGCTTTCTTT.

The chain links TRBV10-2 to TRBJ2-7; 10 bases fit TRBD1. Germline V CDR1 and CDR2: WSHSY, SAAADI. The CDR3 is 17 residues long. Trimming took 5 bases from V and 3 from J; bases not matched to a gene: 13. The CDR3 sequence is CASSSPWGTGESYEQYF. CDR3 coding DNA: TGCGCCAGCAGTTCTCCCTGGGGGACAGGGGAGAGCTACGAGCAGTACTTC.

J is TRBJ2-7 and V is TRBV5-4, with 8 nucleotides matching TRBD1. Trimming took 0 bases from V and 1 from J; bases not matched to a gene: 9. Germline-derived CDR1 and CDR2 are SGHNT and YYREEE (reference sequence). This CDR3 comprises 17 residues. CDR3: CASSLEGPRGRSYEQYF. Here the CDR3 DNA reads TGTGCCAGCAGCTTGGAGGGCCCCAGGGGGCGTTCCTACGAGCAGTACTTC.

V gene TRBV5-1 combines with J gene TRBJ2-2; TRBD2 agrees at 14 bases. V lost 4 bases to trimming and J lost 7 bases; unmatched junction nucleotides: 6. The CDR3 length is 16 residues. Germline assignment: CDR1 SGHRS and CDR2 YFSETQ. This CDR3 is CASSPRTSGGNGELFF. The DNA for the CDR3 is TGCGCCAGCAGCCCGAGGACTAGCGGGGGGAACGGGGAGCTGTTTTTT.

The CDR3 region has the DNA TGTGCCAGCAGGGTCGGTTCCACTGAAGCTTTCTTT. Its protein is CASRVGSTEAFF. V and J are TRBV28 and TRBJ1-1; D ambiguous. The CDR3 is 12 residues long. Per germline, CDR1 MDHEN and CDR2 SYDVKM. V lost 6 bases and J 4 bases, leaving 9 bases between the germline ends.

The chain joins TRBV7-8 to TRBJ2-1, with 9 bases aligning to TRBD1. Trimming removed 3 bases from V and 9 bases from J; junction bases left unmatched: 12. Per the germline V gene, CDR1 is SGHVS and CDR2 is FQNEAQ. There are 16 residues in the CDR3. CDR3 residues: CASSFLTGGGLGEQFF. CDR3 sequence (DNA): TGTGCCAGCAGCTTTCTGACAGGGGGTGGGCTCGGTGAGCAGTTCTTC.

The chain combines TRBV11-2 with TRBJ2-3; 9 bases agree with TRBD1. Germline trimming cut 4 bases from V and 7 bases from J; bases unmatched to any gene: 9. This CDR3 region has 15 residues. The germline gives CDR1 SGHAT, CDR2 FQNNGV. The CDR3 nucleotides read TGTGCCAGCAGCTCCACGGGGGACAGGGAAAATACGCAGTATTTT. Protein sequence: CASSSTGDRENTQYF.

The V call is TRBV6-5, the J call TRBJ2-2; TRBD2 might be the D (5 bases). Germline lookup yields CDR1 MNHEY and CDR2 SVGAGI. With 6 bases removed from V and 1 base from J, the gap between germline ends came to 9 bases. The CDR3 covers 14 residues. The CDR3 here is CASSAGRNTGELFF. The CDR3 DNA reads TGTGCCAGCAGCGCGGGCAGGAACACCGGGGAGCTGTTTTTT.

The rearrangement joins TRBV5-6 to TRBJ2-1; a weak D match, TRBD1 (5 bases). V lost 1 base, J lost 7 bases, and 12 bases lay in between. CDR1 is SGHDT, CDR2 YYEEEE, per germline. This CDR3 spans 14 amino acids. The CDR3 here is CASSLIGQGNEQFF. CDR3 DNA: TGTGCCAGCAGCTTGATAGGGCAGGGAAATGAGCAGTTCTTC. The full variable domain, rest sourced from reference TRBV5-6 and TRBJ2-1, is DAGVTQSPTHLIKTRGQQVTLRCSPKSGHDTVSWYQQALGQGPQFIFQYYEEEERQRGNFPDRFSGHQFPNYSSELNVNALLLGDSALYLCASSLIGQGNEQFFGPGTRLTVL.

J is TRBJ1-2 and V is TRBV27; D is ambiguous. V lost 5 bases, J lost 4 bases, and 14 bases lay in between. Germline CDR1 and CDR2: MNHEY and SMNVEV (reference sequence). The CDR3 is 14 residues long. The CDR3: CASSTSPGGYGYTF. The CDR3 DNA reads TGTGCCAGCAGTACCTCCCCGGGTGGCTATGGCTACACCTTC.

J is TRBJ1-1 and V is TRBV27; D is unclear. This CDR3 is built from 16 residues. Germline CDR1 and CDR2: MNHEY and SMNVEV (reference sequence). Trimming removed 1 base at V and 0 bases at J, with 12 bases between. In DNA form, the CDR3 reads TGTGCCAGCAGTTTATATGGTGCGGGAATGAACACTGAAGCTTTCTTT. It translates to CASSLYGAGMNTEAFF.

The chain has TRBV7-6 and TRBJ2-3; TRBD2 matches 8 bases. The junction had 1 base not matched to a gene; V was cut back by 1 base and J by 1 base. The length of the CDR3 is 15 residues. Germline V gene lookup returns CDR1 SGHVS and CDR2 FNYEAQ. CDR3 DNA: TGTGCCAGCAGCTTAGGGCGGGGGGGCACAGATACGCAGTATTTT. It codes for CASSLGRGGTDTQYF.

This chain joins TRBV7-9 and TRBJ2-3, with no clear D. Deletions cut 3 bases from V and 6 bases from J, with 10 bases between. The CDR3 runs 13 residues. Germline V lookup: CDR1 SEHNR, CDR2 FQNEAQ (reference sequence). CDR3 in DNA: TGTGCCAGCAGCTTCCCTCAGAGGGATACGCAGTATTTT. This sequence encodes CASSFPQRDTQYF.

This sequence joins TRBV3-1 (or the pseudogene TRBV3-2) and TRBJ1-3; D unresolved. The germline V gene encodes CDR1 LGHDT and CDR2 YNNKEL (reference sequence). The CDR3 loop spans 13 amino acids. Trimming took 4 bases from V and 2 from J, leaving 6 bases between them. The DNA of the CDR3 is TGTGCCAGCAGCCCCCAGGCTGGAAACACCATATATTTT. It is translated as CASSPQAGNTIYF.

Comments on this clone: The junction and the germline gene differ at one end; a read error may be behind it. V gene TRBV7-7 combines with J gene TRBJ1-1; D not resolved. Germline CDR1 reads SSHAT; CDR2 reads FNYEAQ (reference sequence). The CDR3 runs to 11 residues. The CDR3: CASSSRAEAFF. For the CDR3, the DNA is TGTGCTAGCAGCTCGAGAGCTGAAGCTTTCTTT.

The V and J genes are TRBV7-9 and TRBJ1-2; D may be TRBD1 (6 bases). CDR1 and CDR2 from the germline V gene are SEHNR and FQNEAQ (reference sequence). The ends were cut back, 5 bases at V and 5 bases at J, with 18 bases in the middle. The CDR3 is 15 residues long. The CDR3 sequence is CASSGGGALGYGYTF. The CDR3 DNA follows: TGTGCCAGCAGCGGCGGGGGGGCGCTAGGGTATGGCTACACCTTC. Full variable domain (remainder filled in from reference TRBV7-9 and TRBJ1-2): DTGVSQNPRHKITKRGQNVTFRCDPISEHNRLYWYRQTLGQGPEFLTYFQNEAQLEKSRLLSDRFSAERPKGSFSTLEIQRTEQGDSAMYLCASSGGGALGYGYTFGSGTRLTVV.

This chain joins TRBV30 and TRBJ1-4; 9 nucleotides line up with TRBD1. The germline gives CDR1 GTSNPN, CDR2 SVGIG (reference sequence). V lost 2 bases, J lost 7 bases, and 11 bases stayed unmatched. This CDR3 spans 16 amino acids. This chain's CDR3 is CAWSYGQGSLFEKLFF. Here the CDR3 DNA reads TGTGCCTGGAGTTACGGACAGGGGAGTTTGTTTGAAAAACTGTTTTTT.